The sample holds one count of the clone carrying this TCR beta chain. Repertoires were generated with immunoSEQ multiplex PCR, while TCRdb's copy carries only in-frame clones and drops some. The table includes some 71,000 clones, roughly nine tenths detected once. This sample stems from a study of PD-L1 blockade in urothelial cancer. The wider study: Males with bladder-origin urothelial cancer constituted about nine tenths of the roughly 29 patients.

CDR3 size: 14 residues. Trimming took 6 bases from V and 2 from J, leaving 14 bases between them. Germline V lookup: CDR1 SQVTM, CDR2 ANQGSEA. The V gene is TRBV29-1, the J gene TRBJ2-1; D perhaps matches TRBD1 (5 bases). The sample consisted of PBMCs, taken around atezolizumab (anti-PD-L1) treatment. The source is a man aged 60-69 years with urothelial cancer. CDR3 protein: CSVGRVLPYNEQFF. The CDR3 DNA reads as TGCAGCGTCGGCAGGGTCCTCCCCTACAATGAGCAGTTCTTC.